This T cell receptor beta chain was profiled in a study of control samples from healthy donors and cancer patients. Germline CDR1 is ENHRY and CDR2 is SYGVKD. V lost 4 bases, J lost 3 bases, and 12 bases lay in between. There are 14 residues in the CDR3. Sequencing used immunoSEQ multiplex PCR; TCRdb keeps in-frame clones, though not all of them. Seen here are about 98,000 clones, roughly 82% observed once, and the top ten hold 1.5% to 2.5%. The source material was blood. This clonotype was sampled from a man in his sixties in good health. The rearrangement uses TRBV10-3 and TRBJ1-1; D possibly corresponds to TRBD1 (5 bases). The CDR3 spells CAISVGGGDTEAFF. CDR3 nucleotide sequence: TGTGCCATCAGTGTCGGTGGGGGTGACACTGAAGCTTTCTTT.